This TCR beta chain derives from a study of beta chain features in type 1 diabetes. The V gene's germline CDR1 is SGHTA and CDR2 FQGTGA. V was pared by 1 base and J by 4 bases, with 4 bases of the junction left unmatched. The CDR3 sequence is 15 residues long. The investigators reverse transcribed all of the isolated RNA, so they sequenced expressed TCRB transcripts. TCRdb keeps only in-frame clones here, not all; method: immunoSEQ multiplex PCR. The sample has around 180,000 clones; roughly 7.1% are singletons. In regard to this clone: What it binds is unknown.

Study results and caveats: Among patients with Type 1 diabetes, TCRB CDR3s were moderately but significantly shorter in every one of the four CD4+ subsets.

The V gene is TRBV7-3, the J gene TRBJ1-3; TRBD1 agrees at 7 bases. The receptor was derived from a woman aged 40 to 49 with type 1 diabetes. The sequencing input was central memory CD4+ T cells from blood. In DNA, the CDR3 is TGTGCCAGCAGCTTAATGCAAGGGGGCGGAAACACCATATATTTT. Its protein product is CASSLMQGGGNTIYF.